These 24 T cell receptor beta chains came from one sample sequenced in a study of T cells after yellow fever vaccination. TCRdb re-analysed the 5' RACE reads in MiXCR, keeping a single row per CDR3 protein. The repertoire holds 300,000 to 400,000 distinct CDR3 sequences, with roughly 10% as singletons. The sequencing here drew on CD4+ T cells sorted from PBMCs, taken 45 days after the yellow fever booster vaccination. The receptors were gathered from a man younger than 35 who received the YFV17D yellow fever vaccine.

The chain recombines TRBV7-2 with TRBJ2-1; tentative D call: TRBD2 (7 bases). Trimming removed 5 bases at V and 9 bases at J, with 14 bases between. The CDR3 has 13 residues. Germline V gene lookup returns CDR1 SGHTA and CDR2 FQGNSA. CDR3 nucleotides: TGTGCCAGCAGCATCGGGGGGCAGGGTGAGCAGTTCTTC. It encodes CASSIGGQGEQFF.

V usage is TRBV6-2 or TRBV6-3 and J usage is TRBJ1-5; 11 bases line up with TRBD1. The CDR3 extends over 14 amino acids. CDR1 is MNHEY and CDR2 is SVGEGT in the germline V gene. Trimming at V came to 6 bases and at J to 6 bases, leaving 4 bases not matched to a gene. In DNA, the CDR3 is TGTGCCAGCAGGGACAGGGGGCGGATTCAGCCCCAGCATTTT. Encoded protein: CASRDRGRIQPQHF.

This clonotype occurred a few times. This chain connects TRBV5-1 to TRBJ2-7, with D unclear. Germline V gene lookup returns CDR1 SGHRS and CDR2 YFSETQ. This CDR3 comprises 16 residues. The V end lost 2 bases, the J end lost 5 bases, and 20 bases lay between the germline ends. The CDR3 reads CASSFTVGPGVNEQYF. The CDR3 bases are TGCGCCAGCAGCTTTACAGTCGGGCCTGGGGTGAACGAGCAGTACTTC.

This clonotype has a handful of counts. The J gene is TRBJ1-1, the V gene TRBV6-5; TRBD1 is a possible D gene (5 bases). Germline V gene sequence: CDR1 MNHEY, CDR2 SVGAGI. Trimming took 6 bases from V and 4 from J, leaving 12 bases between them. The CDR3 consists of 13 residues. Here the CDR3 reads CASSPWGGTEAFF. In nucleotides, the CDR3 is TGTGCCAGCAGCCCCTGGGGGGGCACTGAAGCTTTCTTT.

The rearrangement uses TRBV13 and TRBJ1-6; unclear D gene. The length of the CDR3 is 15 residues. V was shortened by 0 bases and J by 3 bases, with 6 bases between the two germline ends. In germline, CDR1 is PRHDT, CDR2 FYEKMQ (reference sequence). The CDR3 nucleotides read TGTGCCAGCAGCTTAGGCACCCTCTATAATTCACCCCTCCACTTT. As protein: CASSLGTLYNSPLHF.

This clonotype has at least ten counts. The CDR3 sequence is CASSSGLNEQFF. As DNA, the CDR3 is TGTGCCAGCAGCTCGGGACTAAATGAGCAGTTCTTC. The chain is built from TRBV7-2 and TRBJ2-1; TRBD2 aligns across 7 bases. This CDR3 has 12 amino acids. Losses at the gene ends were 4 bases for V and 7 bases for J; bases not matched to a gene: 1. Germline loops: CDR1 SGHTA, CDR2 FQGNSA.

This clonotype was recorded at least ten times. The J gene is TRBJ2-7, the V gene TRBV4-1; possible D gene TRBD2, 6 bases. Trimming stripped 4 bases from V and 7 bases from J, with 20 bases between. Germline values: CDR1 MGHRA, CDR2 YSYEKL. CDR3 length equals 15 residues. For the CDR3, the DNA is TGCGCCAGCAGCCGAACCGGGACTCGGCTCGGGGAGCAGTACTTC. Encoded protein: CASSRTGTRLGEQYF.

The chain joins TRBV3-1 to TRBJ1-6; TRBD1 matches at 9 bases. From germline, CDR1 is LGHDT and CDR2 YNNKEL (reference sequence). Trimming took 6 bases from V and 11 from J; bases not matched to a gene: 8. The CDR3 is made up of 14 amino acids. CDR3 coding DNA: TGTGCCAGCAGACCCGGGACAGGGCCGGCACCCCTCCACTTT. It translates to CASRPGTGPAPLHF.

This clonotype was seen at least ten times. The chain has TRBV5-1 and TRBJ1-2, with TRBD1 matching over 10 bases. This CDR3 is 15 amino acids long. Trimming at V came to 2 bases and at J to 6 bases, leaving 7 bases not matched to a gene. Germline CDR1 SGHRS, CDR2 YFSETQ. The CDR3 sequence: CASSFGQGERDGYTF. Here the CDR3 DNA reads TGCGCCAGCAGCTTCGGACAGGGGGAAAGGGATGGCTACACCTTC.

This clonotype was detected ten times or more. The chain joins TRBV29-1 to TRBJ2-6, with D hard to call. The CDR3 runs to 15 residues. Germline V CDR1 and CDR2: SQVTM, ANQGSEA. Trimming stripped 5 bases from V and 1 base from J, with 12 bases between. CDR3 in amino acids: CSVRVVQSGANVLTF. CDR3 DNA sequence: TGCAGCGTTCGGGTGGTTCAGTCTGGGGCCAACGTCCTGACTTTC.

V usage is TRBV29-1 and J usage is TRBJ1-4; no clear D gene. The V end was cut by 5 bases, the J end by 0 bases, with 10 bases between. The CDR3 length is 14 residues. Germline V gene lookup returns CDR1 SQVTM and CDR2 ANQGSEA. CDR3 in DNA: TGCAGCGTTTCGGGAGGTGCAACTAATGAAAAACTGTTTTTT. Translation: CSVSGGATNEKLFF.

This clonotype has a handful of counts. The J gene is TRBJ2-3, the V gene TRBV18; D might be TRBD1 or TRBD2, each matching 6 bases. Germline V gene data show CDR1 as KGHSH and CDR2 as LQKENI. The V and J ends lost 6 bases and 6 bases respectively, with 13 bases between them. The CDR3 has 13 amino acids. CDR3 DNA sequence: TGTGCCAGCTCCAACGGGGGCAGCGATACGCAGTATTTT. Its translation is CASSNGGSDTQYF.

The chain joins TRBV28 to TRBJ1-5, with 8 bases lining up with TRBD1. V shed 7 bases and J 3 bases; nucleotides not matched to a gene: 11. Germline CDR1 MDHEN, CDR2 SYDVKM. The CDR3 loop spans 16 amino acids. The CDR3 DNA reads as TGTGCCAGCACCCCAGGGGGCGTCGGCGCCAATCAGCCCCAGCATTTT. Encoded protein: CASTPGGVGANQPQHF.

The table lists this clonotype with many counts. This chain connects TRBV6-5 to TRBJ2-5; 9 nucleotides line up with TRBD2. The CDR3 length is 13 residues. J gave up 10 bases and V 2 bases, and 5 bases lay outside the gene matches. CDR1 and CDR2 (germline): MNHEY, SVGAGI. CDR3 DNA: TGTGCCAGCAGTTACGAGCGGGGGGCGGTCCAGTACTTC. It encodes CASSYERGAVQYF.

As DNA, the CDR3 is TGTGCCAGCAGCCGGCGGGAGACGTACAATGAGCAGTTCTTC. It codes for CASSRRETYNEQFF. The chain employs TRBV7-8 and TRBJ2-1; 7 bases align to TRBD2. CDR1 is SGHVS, CDR2 FQNEAQ, per germline. V dropped 5 bases and J dropped 4; count of bases not matched to a gene: 5. The CDR3 is 14 amino acids.

This clonotype was seen ten or more times. One end of the junction does not line up with germline, which may come from a read error. Here the CDR3 DNA reads TGCAGCGCTGAAGGTATACTAGCGGGGATGAGGCAGTATTTT. Protein: CSAEGILAGMRQYF. This sequence joins TRBV29-1 and TRBJ2-3, with 10 bases identical to TRBD2. The CDR3 covers 14 residues. Per the germline V gene, CDR1 is SQVTM and CDR2 is ANQGSEA.

The rearrangement links TRBV5-1 to TRBJ2-3; TRBD2 aligns across 8 bases. CDR1 and CDR2 from the germline V gene are SGHRS and YFSETQ. Trimming cost V 0 bases and J 2 bases; bases outside gene matches: 2. The CDR3 has 15 residues. The CDR3 DNA sequence: TGCGCCAGCAGCTTGGAGCGGGGGACCACAGATACGCAGTATTTT. It is translated as CASSLERGTTDTQYF.

This chain connects TRBV29-1 to TRBJ2-1; TRBD1 or TRBD2 may be the D gene (5 bases each). CDR1 is SQVTM, CDR2 ANQGSEA, per germline. V lost 6 bases and J 7 bases, leaving 19 bases between the germline ends. This CDR3 is built from 14 residues. DNA for the CDR3: TGCAGCGTCGGGTCCAGGGACCTAGGGAATGAGCAGTTCTTC. Translating gives CSVGSRDLGNEQFF.

This clonotype has a handful of counts. The J gene is TRBJ1-6, the V gene TRBV6-5; TRBD1 matches at 9 bases. The CDR3 has 13 amino acids. The germline CDR1 and CDR2 sequences are MNHEY and SVGAGI. V shed 8 bases, J shed 7 bases, and the junction held 3 bases outside the gene matches. The CDR3 region has the DNA TGTGCCAGCGGACAGGGGCTCAATTCACCCCTCCACTTT. It encodes CASGQGLNSPLHF.

The sample holds a few counts of this clonotype. V usage is TRBV9 and J usage is TRBJ2-1, with 11 positions matching TRBD2. The CDR3 contains 17 residues. In germline, CDR1 is SGDLS, CDR2 YYNGEE. The ends lost 2 bases at V and 0 bases at J; junction bases unmatched: 4. The CDR3 nucleotides read TGTGCCAGCAGCGTCCGACTAGCGGGGAACTCCTACAATGAGCAGTTCTTC. Translating it yields CASSVRLAGNSYNEQFF.

The chain uses TRBV11-2 and TRBJ1-6; D ambiguous. The CDR3 sequence is 13 residues long. The V and J ends lost 4 bases and 12 bases respectively, with 13 bases between them. Germline assignment: CDR1 SGHAT and CDR2 FQNNGV. DNA of the CDR3: TGTGCCAGCAGCTCCCTGTCCTGGGAACCCCTCCACTTT. Amino acids: CASSSLSWEPLHF. The whole variable domain, filled in from reference TRBV11-2 and TRBJ1-6, reads EAGVAQSPRYKIIEKRQSVAFWCNPISGHATLYWYQQILGQGPKLLIQFQNNGVVDDSQLPKDRFSAERLKGVDSTLKIQPAKLEDSAVYLCASSSLSWEPLHFGNGTRLTVT.

This chain links TRBV4-3 with TRBJ1-1, with 8 positions matching TRBD1. Unmatched junction bases numbered 15, after V lost 5 bases and J lost 4 bases. From germline, CDR1 is LGHNA and CDR2 YSLEER. The CDR3 loop spans 17 amino acids. CDR3 residues: CASSARADDRGFTEAFF. CDR3 DNA: TGCGCCAGCAGCGCCCGAGCCGATGACAGGGGTTTCACTGAAGCTTTCTTT.

The J gene is TRBJ1-1, the V gene TRBV5-6; D is undetermined. This CDR3 region has 11 residues. Trimming shortened V by 1 base and J by 7 bases, and 5 bases separated the two germline ends. Germline lookup yields CDR1 SGHDT and CDR2 YYEEEE. The CDR3 sequence is CASSLLSEAFF. The DNA for the CDR3 is TGTGCCAGCAGCTTGTTGAGTGAAGCTTTCTTT.

This clonotype was seen ten or more times. The gene calls are TRBV9 and TRBJ1-5; TRBD1 might be the D (6 bases). The CDR3 has 13 residues. V was cut by 8 bases and J by 0 bases, with 9 bases left in between. Germline V gene sequence: CDR1 SGDLS, CDR2 YYNGEE. This CDR3 is CARGARSNQPQHF. The CDR3 DNA follows: TGTGCCAGGGGGGCACGTAGCAATCAGCCCCAGCATTTT.